This TCR beta chain was captured by sequencing in a study of T-cell reconstitution after alpha-beta-depleted transplantation in children. The authors prepared the TCRbeta library with unique molecular identifiers. TCRdb ran MiXCR on the PCR reads and lists one entry per CDR3 protein. The top ten hold 28% of the sample, which has about 980,000 distinct CDR3 sequences, 25% to 35% seen once. Trimming pared 0 bases from V and 4 bases from J, leaving 9 bases between. CDR3 length equals 14 residues. Germline CDR1 is MNHEY and CDR2 is SMNVEV (reference sequence). This clonotype has only a few counts. V usage is TRBV27 and J usage is TRBJ2-5, with no clear D. The source was PBMCs, mostly from graft donor cells, collected 360 days after TCRalphabeta/CD19-depleted stem cell transplant. This clonotype was sampled from a boy under three years old who had a stem cell transplant for SCID, so the T cells may come from the graft donor. The CDR3: CASSLSLAAETQYF. DNA of the CDR3: TGTGCCAGCAGTTTATCTCTGGCCGCAGAGACCCAGTACTTC.